What follows are 22 T cell receptor beta chains derived from one specimen sequenced in a study of shared T cell receptors in the human thymus. TCRdb keeps only in-frame clones here, not all; method: immunoSEQ multiplex PCR. Of hundreds of thousands of clones detected, around 82% appear once; the ten largest clones hold about 0.013%. These data are also associated with another study on human thymus T cells.

Sequences were obtained from thymocytes. Receptors originate from a boy in the first two years of life with a congenital heart defect.

This rearrangement joins TRBV7-2 to TRBJ2-7; 8 nucleotides agree with TRBD2. The CDR3 runs to 15 residues. CDR1 is SGHTA and CDR2 is FQGNSA in the germline V gene. Trimming removed 9 bases from V and 2 bases from J; junction bases left unmatched: 12. This CDR3 is CARSFPGLGAYEQYF. In DNA form, the CDR3 reads TGTGCCAGATCATTCCCGGGACTAGGAGCCTACGAGCAGTACTTC.

The chain couples TRBV7-9 to TRBJ1-2; 7 bases map to TRBD1. CDR3 length equals 16 residues. J gave up 6 bases and V 0 bases, and 10 bases lay outside the gene matches. The germline CDR1 and CDR2 sequences are SEHNR and FQNEAQ (reference sequence). The CDR3 loop reads CASSLAPSDREDGYTF. The DNA for the CDR3 is TGTGCCAGCAGCTTAGCGCCTAGCGACAGGGAGGATGGCTACACCTTC. Full variable domain (missing parts from reference TRBV7-9 and TRBJ1-2): DTGVSQNPRHKITKRGQNVTFRCDPISEHNRLYWYRQTLGQGPEFLTYFQNEAQLEKSRLLSDRFSAERPKGSFSTLEIQRTEQGDSAMYLCASSLAPSDREDGYTFGSGTRLTVV.

The CDR3 reads CASSPRDRGLYEQYF. CDR3 sequence (DNA): TGTGCCAGCAGCCCGCGGGACAGGGGACTCTACGAGCAGTACTTC. The rearrangement uses TRBV11-3 and TRBJ2-7; 10 bases fit TRBD1. Trimming cost V 5 bases and J 3 bases; bases outside gene matches: 7. CDR1 SGHNT and CDR2 YENEEA come from the germline V gene. This CDR3 comprises 15 residues.

The chain joins TRBV2 to TRBJ1-3, with 9 bases that match TRBD1. This CDR3 has 17 residues. Looked up from germline, CDR1 is SNHLY and CDR2 is FYNNEI. V lost 5 bases to trimming and J lost 1 base; unmatched junction nucleotides: 9. The CDR3 region is CASSTGTGRISGNTIYF. In nucleotides, the CDR3 is TGTGCCAGCAGTACCGGGACAGGGCGTATTTCTGGAAACACCATATATTTT.

This chain uses TRBV19 with TRBJ2-4; D gene unclear. The CDR3 contains 15 residues. From germline, CDR1 is LNHDA and CDR2 SQIVND (reference sequence). The germline V and J ends were trimmed by 5 bases and 0 bases, with 11 bases remaining between them. The CDR3 protein is CASSFVKLAKNIQYF. CDR3 coding DNA: TGTGCCAGTAGTTTTGTCAAATTAGCCAAAAACATTCAGTACTTC.

The rearrangement links TRBV4-3 to TRBJ2-7; D is ambiguous. Per the germline V gene, CDR1 is LGHNA and CDR2 is YSLEER. Trimming left V 4 bases short and J 6 bases short, with 19 bases between. The CDR3 runs 15 residues. The CDR3 protein is CASSPSWPLALEQYF. The DNA for the CDR3 is TGCGCCAGCAGCCCATCTTGGCCCCTGGCCCTCGAGCAGTACTTC.

The gene calls are TRBV30 and TRBJ1-1; 7 positions match TRBD1. Germline V gene sequence: CDR1 GTSNPN, CDR2 SVGIG (reference sequence). Trimming cost V 3 bases and J 1 base; bases outside gene matches: 14. The CDR3 consists of 17 residues. In DNA, the CDR3 is TGTGCCTGGAGGGAGGGACCTCCACAGGGGCCGAACACTGAAGCTTTCTTT. As protein: CAWREGPPQGPNTEAFF.

The rearrangement joins TRBV4-2 to TRBJ2-5, with TRBD2 identical over 12 bases. The ends lost 3 bases at V and 2 bases at J; junction bases unmatched: 22. The CDR3 has 22 amino acids. CDR1 and CDR2 (germline): LGHNA, YNFKEQ. In DNA form, the CDR3 reads TGTGCCAGCAGCCAGGTGGGACTGAGGAGGGGACTAGCGGGCTGGGCTCAAGAGACCCAGTACTTC. Translation gives CASSQVGLRRGLAGWAQETQYF.

The V gene is TRBV2, the J gene TRBJ2-2; 10 bases match TRBD1. The J segment lost 0 bases and the V segment lost 10 bases, leaving 5 bases of the junction unmatched. Germline CDR1 is SNHLY and CDR2 is FYNNEI. This CDR3 contains 15 residues. CDR3 sequence: CATRGQGSNTGELFF. The CDR3 nucleotides are TGTGCCACACGGGGACAGGGGTCGAACACCGGGGAGCTGTTTTTT.

The table lists this clone with a few counts. The chain couples TRBV29-1 to TRBJ2-1; TRBD2 is a possible D gene (9 bases). Trimming shortened V by 1 base and J by 3 bases, and 22 bases separated the two germline ends. The CDR3 length is 18 residues. Germline V lookup: CDR1 SQVTM, CDR2 ANQGSEA. The CDR3 loop reads CSVEARTGREGGYNEQFF. The CDR3 DNA reads TGCAGCGTTGAAGCCCGGACAGGGCGGGAGGGGGGCTACAATGAGCAGTTCTTC.

V is TRBV4-3 and J is TRBJ2-7, with 7 bases matching TRBD2. Losses at the gene ends were 2 bases for V and 3 bases for J; bases not matched to a gene: 16. The CDR3 totals 18 residues. The germline CDR1 and CDR2 sequences are LGHNA and YSLEER. This CDR3 reads CASSQTHGGGLTGYEQYF. The CDR3 coding sequence is TGCGCCAGCAGCCAAACCCATGGGGGGGGTCTGACGGGCTACGAGCAGTACTTC.

This rearrangement joins TRBV18 to TRBJ1-3; D is perhaps TRBD1 (6 bases). This CDR3 region has 18 residues. The germline V gene has CDR1 KGHSH and CDR2 LQKENI. Trimming took off 0 bases at V and 4 bases at J, with 19 bases between the two ends. Written as DNA, the CDR3 is TGTGCCAGCTCACCACCGGACAGAGTCCTGCCCCCGGGAAACACCATATATTTT. This translates into CASSPPDRVLPPGNTIYF.

Only a few counts were recorded for this clone. The gene calls are TRBV19 and TRBJ1-2; the D is unclear. CDR3 length: 15 amino acids. Trimming shortened V by 0 bases and J by 8 bases, and 16 bases separated the two germline ends. Germline CDR1 LNHDA, CDR2 SQIVND (reference sequence). The CDR3 sequence is CASSIERSGFDGYTF. In DNA, the CDR3 is TGTGCCAGTAGTATAGAAAGGAGTGGATTTGACGGCTACACCTTC. The entire variable domain, with the rest obtained from reference TRBV19 and TRBJ1-2, is as follows: DGGITQSPKYLFRKEGQNVTLSCEQNLNHDAMYWYRQDPGQGLRLIYYSQIVNDFQKGDIAEGYSVSREKKESFPLTVTSAQKNPTAFYLCASSIERSGFDGYTFGSGTRLTVV.

The chain couples TRBV15 to TRBJ2-7; TRBD1 aligns across 10 bases. The J segment lost 7 bases and the V segment lost 0 bases, leaving 3 bases of the junction unmatched. The CDR3 totals 14 residues. CDR1 is LNHNV, CDR2 YYDKDF, per germline (reference sequence). The CDR3 DNA reads TGTGCCACCAGCAGAGATCGGACAGGGGGGGAGCAGTACTTC. Translating gives CATSRDRTGGEQYF.

This rearrangement joins TRBV27 to TRBJ1-3; 9 bases are shared with TRBD1. Trimming took 5 bases from V and 4 from J; bases not matched to a gene: 9. CDR1 is MNHEY, CDR2 SMNVEV, per germline (reference sequence). CDR3 length equals 16 residues. The DNA for the CDR3 is TGTGCCAGCAGTCTTACCGGGACAGGGTTGGGAAACACCATATATTTT. This encodes CASSLTGTGLGNTIYF.

This chain joins TRBV4-1 and TRBJ2-3; 13 bases fit TRBD2. V trimming: 0 bases; J trimming: 2 bases; junction bases outside the gene matches: 8. Germline-derived CDR1 and CDR2 are MGHRA and YSYEKL. The CDR3 has 19 residues. The CDR3: CASSQDIETSGRHTDTQYF. The DNA of the CDR3 is TGCGCCAGCAGCCAAGATATAGAGACTAGCGGGAGGCACACAGATACGCAGTATTTT.

V usage is TRBV29-1 and J usage is TRBJ1-2; no clear D. Per germline, CDR1 SQVTM and CDR2 ANQGSEA. V shed 0 bases and J shed 4 bases, with 9 bases lying between them. This CDR3 has 13 amino acids. For the CDR3, the DNA is TGCAGCGTTGAAGACAGTGCCGCCTATGGCTACACCTTC. Protein product: CSVEDSAAYGYTF. Combining the CDR3 with reference TRBV29-1 and TRBJ1-2 gives the whole variable domain SAVISQKPSRDICQRGTSLTIQCQVDSQVTMMFWYRQQPGQSLTLIATANQGSEATYESGFVIDKFPISRPNLTFSTLTVSNMSPEDSSIYLCSVEDSAAYGYTFGSGTRLTVV.

The rearrangement joins TRBV5-1 to TRBJ2-1; the D gene is possibly TRBD2 (5 bases). The ends were cut back, 7 bases at V and 4 bases at J, with 21 bases in the middle. Germline V gives CDR1 SGHRS, CDR2 YFSETQ. CDR3 length: 16 residues. The CDR3 is CASGRESGRPYNEQFF. DNA of the CDR3: TGCGCCAGCGGACGCGAAAGTGGGAGACCTTACAATGAGCAGTTCTTC. Looking up the rest from reference TRBV5-1 and TRBJ2-1 gives the full variable domain: KAGVTQTPRYLIKTRGQQVTLSCSPISGHRSVSWYQQTPGQGLQFLFEYFSETQRNKGNFPGRFSGRQFSNSRSEMNVSTLELGDSALYLCASGRESGRPYNEQFFGPGTRLTVL.

V and J are TRBV7-9 and TRBJ2-7; TRBD1 matches 7 bases. The germline V gene encodes CDR1 SEHNR and CDR2 FQNEAQ (reference sequence). The CDR3 spans 12 residues. V shed 5 bases, J shed 6 bases, and the junction held 4 bases outside the gene matches. This chain's CDR3 is CASSPHRGEQYF. CDR3 nucleotides: TGTGCCAGCAGCCCCCACAGGGGCGAGCAGTACTTC.

V gene TRBV7-9 combines with J gene TRBJ1-1; D uncertain. CDR1 and CDR2 (germline): SEHNR, FQNEAQ (reference sequence). Trimming left V 4 bases short and J 8 bases short, with 14 bases between. This CDR3 has 13 residues. CDR3 DNA: TGTGCCAGCAGCTCACTGCCCTTTGCGGAAGCTTTCTTT. Residues: CASSSLPFAEAFF.

The chain employs TRBV28 and TRBJ2-7, with TRBD2 matching 12 bases. The CDR3 has 17 residues. Germline V gene lookup returns CDR1 MDHEN and CDR2 SYDVKM. Unmatched junction bases numbered 9, after V lost 5 bases and J lost 1 base. The CDR3 reads CASSLRKGLAGSYEQYF. The DNA of the CDR3 is TGTGCCAGCAGTCTAAGGAAGGGACTAGCGGGTTCCTACGAGCAGTACTTC.

CDR3 loop: CSVEEAQGGVSVNEAFF. CDR3 in DNA: TGCAGCGTTGAGGAGGCCCAGGGAGGTGTATCCGTTAATGAAGCTTTCTTT. The V call is TRBV29-1, the J call TRBJ1-1; a possible D gene is TRBD1 (5 bases). V gave up 3 bases and J gave up 7 bases, with 27 bases separating them. Per the germline V gene, CDR1 is SQVTM and CDR2 is ANQGSEA. The CDR3 spans 17 residues. Full variable domain (missing parts from reference TRBV29-1 and TRBJ1-1): SAVISQKPSRDICQRGTSLTIQCQVDSQVTMMFWYRQQPGQSLTLIATANQGSEATYESGFVIDKFPISRPNLTFSTLTVSNMSPEDSSIYLCSVEEAQGGVSVNEAFFGQGTRLTVV.